A selection of T cell receptor beta chains follows, all from one sample in a study of shared clonotypes between healthy human individuals. Some clones are missing from TCRdb's copy, which holds only in-frame ones; the method was immunoSEQ multiplex PCR. The table has a few million clones, 80% to 95% seen once. What was sequenced was naive CD4+ T cells from PBMCs. These receptors were obtained from a man aged 18 to 30 in good health. Some clones in this sample may be carry-over from other donors' samples. CDR3s include the opening cysteine and the closing phenylalanine or tryptophan. The D gene is left open where the match is weak. For some rows the clone size is stated as once, few or many, or as a class when expanded; others skip it.

clone_size	v_call	j_call	d_call	cdr3_nt	cdr3_aa
-	TRBV10-3	TRBJ1-2	-	TGTGCCATCAGTGGCCTTATAAAGGAGACCGGCTACACCTTC	CAISGLIKETGYTF
-	TRBV2	TRBJ1-2	-	TGTGCCAGCAGTGAGGGAGTCTATGGCTACACCTTC	CASSEGVYGYTF
-	TRBV7-2	TRBJ2-5	TRBD1	TGTGCCAGCAGCTTAGCGCGGGACAGGGGGTTAGAGACCCAGTACTTC	CASSLARDRGLETQYF
-	TRBV30	TRBJ1-1	-	TGTGCCTGGAGTGTGGGGCCCATGAACACTGAAGCTTTCTTT	CAWSVGPMNTEAFF
-	TRBV28	TRBJ2-5	-	TGTGCCAGCAGTTCCCTCGGGTCTCTTGGGGAGACCCAGTACTTC	CASSSLGSLGETQYF
-	TRBV6-6	TRBJ2-7	TRBD2	TGTGCCAGCAGTTACTCGGCTAGCGGGAGTAGATACGAGCAGTACTTC	CASSYSASGSRYEQYF
-	TRBV10-1	TRBJ2-3	TRBD2	TGCGCCGACCCGGGACTAGCGGGGGAAAGCACAGATACGCAGTATTTT	CADPGLAGESTDTQYF
-	TRBV7-8	TRBJ2-5	-	TGTGCCAGCAGCTTTGGCCCTGGGGAGACCCAGTACTTC	CASSFGPGETQYF
-	TRBV9	TRBJ1-2	-	TGTGCCAGCAGCGTTACCCACCATGGCTACACCTTC	CASSVTHHGYTF
-	TRBV6-5	TRBJ2-3	-	TGTGCCAGCAGTTACTGGGCGACAGATACGCAGTATTTT	CASSYWATDTQYF
-	TRBV7-9	TRBJ1-4	TRBD1	TGTGCCAGCAGCCCGGGGCCAGGGGGCGCAACTAATGAAAAACTGTTTTTT	CASSPGPGGATNEKLFF
once	TRBV9	TRBJ2-7	TRBD2	TGTGCCAGCAGCGTAGGAGCGGGAGTCCACGAGCAGTACTTC	CASSVGAGVHEQYF
-	TRBV6-1	TRBJ2-7	TRBD1	TGTGCCAGCAGTGACGGACAGGGATGGTACGAGCAGTACTTC	CASSDGQGWYEQYF
-	TRBV5-1	TRBJ1-1	-	TGCGCCAGCAGCTTGGGTCCTCGGAGGGGGGCGAACACTGAAGCTTTCTTT	CASSLGPRRGANTEAFF
-	TRBV11-2	TRBJ1-1	-	TGTGCCAGCAGCTCTGGGTTTGAAGCTTTCTTT	CASSSGFEAFF
-	TRBV11-2	TRBJ2-1	TRBD1	TGTGCCAGCAGCACCAGACAGGGATTTCGAAATGAGCAGTTCTTC	CASSTRQGFRNEQFF
-	TRBV7-2	TRBJ2-1	TRBD2	TGTGCCAGCAGCTGGCCTCGTGGGGGAGGGAACAATGAGCAGTTCTTC	CASSWPRGGGNNEQFF
-	TRBV6-1	TRBJ1-5	-	TGTGCCTGCAGTGATAGCAATCAGCCCCAGCATTTT	CACSDSNQPQHF
-	TRBV5-1	TRBJ1-1	-	TGCGCCAGCAGCTTGGGGGTCTCCCTGACTGAAGCTTTCTTT	CASSLGVSLTEAFF
-	TRBV7-2	TRBJ1-3	-	TGTGCCAGCAGCCCGGGGATAGGAAACACCATATATTTT	CASSPGIGNTIYF
-	TRBV5-4	TRBJ2-7	TRBD2	TGTGCCAGCAACTCGGCTAGCGGGAGTTCCTACGAGCAGTACTTC	CASNSASGSSYEQYF
once	TRBV11-3	TRBJ2-7	TRBD2	TGTGCCAGCAGCTACGGGACTAGCGGTTACTACGAGCAGTACTTC	CASSYGTSGYYEQYF
-	TRBV5-6	TRBJ2-3	TRBD1	TGTGCCAGCAGCTTCCCTCGGACAGGGAGTCGGGATACGCAGTATTTT	CASSFPRTGSRDTQYF
-	TRBV6-5	TRBJ2-7	TRBD2	TGTGCCAGCAGGGCGGCCCCGGGGGGAAGTAGGGAGCAGTACTTC	CASRAAPGGSREQYF
-	TRBV7-9	TRBJ1-5	-	TGTGCCAGCAGCATGGGTAATAATCAGCCCCAGCATTTT	CASSMGNNQPQHF
-	TRBV6-1	TRBJ2-7	TRBD1	TGTGCCAGCAGTGCACCGACAGGGGGCGTCTACGAGCAGTACTTC	CASSAPTGGVYEQYF
-	TRBV27	TRBJ1-2	TRBD1	TGTGCCAGCAGTTTTGGCGCCCGACAGGGGTACTATGGCTACACCTTC	CASSFGARQGYYGYTF
once	TRBV5-6	TRBJ2-1	TRBD2	TGTGCCAGCAGCTCCCTAGCGGGAGGAATAGGAAATGAGCAGTTCTTC	CASSSLAGGIGNEQFF
-	TRBV14	TRBJ1-2	-	TGTGCCAGCAGCCAAGGACAGGTCTATGGCTACACCTTC	CASSQGQVYGYTF
-	TRBV5-6	TRBJ1-2	TRBD1	TGTGCCAGCCTTGGACAGGGCGAGGTCTATGGCTACACCTTC	CASLGQGEVYGYTF
-	TRBV5-4	TRBJ2-7	-	TGTGCCAGCAGCTTGGGGACGGGTGTACCTTACGAGCAGTACTTC	CASSLGTGVPYEQYF
once	TRBV7-2	TRBJ2-2	-	TGTGCCAGCAGCTTAACAAGGGTCACCGGGGAGCTGTTTTTT	CASSLTRVTGELFF
-	TRBV19	TRBJ1-4	-	TGTGCCAGTAATGTGGGGGGGACGAGCGGCCGGGTTGAAAAACTGTTTTTT	CASNVGGTSGRVEKLFF
-	TRBV2	TRBJ2-1	TRBD2	TGTGCCAGCAGCGCGATTAGACTAGCGGGAGGGCCTAGGAATGAGCAGTTCTTC	CASSAIRLAGGPRNEQFF
-	TRBV11-1	TRBJ2-1	-	TGTGCCAGCAGCTTCCTCCGCGGCTCCTACAATGAGCAGTTCTTC	CASSFLRGSYNEQFF
-	TRBV6-6	TRBJ2-7	-	TGTGCCAGCAGTTACTCCCACTACGGTGAGCAGTACTTC	CASSYSHYGEQYF
once	TRBV5-1	TRBJ2-1	-	TGCGCCAGCAGCTTGGTTCCGGGAGTCAGTTACAATGAGCAGTTCTTC	CASSLVPGVSYNEQFF
-	TRBV28	TRBJ2-5	-	TGTGCCAGCAGTTCGCCTCAACCCGGGGCAGAGACCCAGTACTTC	CASSSPQPGAETQYF
-	TRBV5-1	TRBJ2-3	-	TGCGCCAGCACCGAACCCCCCCTGGATACGCAGTATTTT	CASTEPPLDTQYF
-	TRBV9	TRBJ2-3	-	TGTGCCAGCAGCGTAATGAACACAGATACGCAGTATTTT	CASSVMNTDTQYF
-	TRBV10-3	TRBJ2-2	TRBD2	TGTGCCATCAGCCCACCTCGCTCTTGGACTAGCGGAGCGAACACCGGGGAGCTGTTTTTT	CAISPPRSWTSGANTGELFF
-	TRBV19	TRBJ2-7	TRBD1	TGTGCCAGTAGTGCGACAGGGGGCGGCTCCTACGAGCAGTACTTC	CASSATGGGSYEQYF
-	TRBV28	TRBJ2-6	TRBD1	TGTGCCAGCGGACAGGGGGCTACTGGGGCCAACGTCCTGACTTTC	CASGQGATGANVLTF
-	TRBV29-1	TRBJ2-1	TRBD2	TGCAGCGCCACCGGGACTAGCGGGACCAATGAGCAGTTCTTC	CSATGTSGTNEQFF
-	TRBV7-2	TRBJ1-2	-	TGTGCCAGCAGCCCGAGGAGCGGATCCTATGGCTACACCTTC	CASSPRSGSYGYTF
-	TRBV15	TRBJ2-5	-	TGTGCCACCAGCAGAGGAAACGAGGGAGAGACCCAGTACTTC	CATSRGNEGETQYF